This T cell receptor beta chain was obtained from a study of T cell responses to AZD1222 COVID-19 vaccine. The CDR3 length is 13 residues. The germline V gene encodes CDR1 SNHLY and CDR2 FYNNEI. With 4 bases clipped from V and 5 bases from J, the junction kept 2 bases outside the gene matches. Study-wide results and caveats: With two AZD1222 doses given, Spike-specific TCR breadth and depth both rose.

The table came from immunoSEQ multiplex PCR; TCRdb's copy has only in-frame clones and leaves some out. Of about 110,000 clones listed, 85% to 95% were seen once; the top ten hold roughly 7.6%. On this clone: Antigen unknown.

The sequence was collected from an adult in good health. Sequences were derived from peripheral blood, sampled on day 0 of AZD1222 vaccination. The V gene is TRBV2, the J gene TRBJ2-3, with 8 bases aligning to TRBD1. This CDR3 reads CASSGQGLDTQYF. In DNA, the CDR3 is TGTGCCAGCAGTGGACAGGGGTTAGATACGCAGTATTTT. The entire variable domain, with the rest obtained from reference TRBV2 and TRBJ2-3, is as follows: EPEVTQTPSHQVTQMGQEVILRCVPISNHLYFYWYRQILGQKVEFLVSFYNNEISEKSEIFDDQFSVERPDGSNFTLKIRSTKLEDSAMYFCASSGQGLDTQYFGPGTRLTVL.